The sequence of this TCR beta chain was determined in a study of blood T cells in healthy people across ages. Overall study context: Capture via template switching afforded approximately one barcoded beta molecule per two T cells.

Primers used in a second PCR of roughly 6 to 11 cycles were a sample-barcoded 5' primer and a J-beta primer mix. A single record per CDR3 protein comes from TCRdb applying MiXCR to the 5' RACE reads. The repertoire holds 790,000 or so distinct CDR3 sequences, about 42% seen once, with 15% to 20% in the top ten. Those donating, healthy Caucasian individuals from Russia, were aged roughly 6 to 95. The specimen sequenced was blood. This sequence was found in an elderly man in good health.

CDR3 sequence: CASSYWGTSGFYSYEQYF. The CDR3 bases are TGTGCCAGCAGCTACTGGGGGACTAGCGGGTTTTACTCCTACGAGCAGTACTTC. The genes are TRBV7-2 and TRBJ2-7, with 12 nucleotides matching TRBD2. Germline trimming cut 4 bases from V and 0 bases from J; bases unmatched to any gene: 10. This CDR3 is built from 18 residues. The germline V gene has CDR1 SGHTA and CDR2 FQGNSA.